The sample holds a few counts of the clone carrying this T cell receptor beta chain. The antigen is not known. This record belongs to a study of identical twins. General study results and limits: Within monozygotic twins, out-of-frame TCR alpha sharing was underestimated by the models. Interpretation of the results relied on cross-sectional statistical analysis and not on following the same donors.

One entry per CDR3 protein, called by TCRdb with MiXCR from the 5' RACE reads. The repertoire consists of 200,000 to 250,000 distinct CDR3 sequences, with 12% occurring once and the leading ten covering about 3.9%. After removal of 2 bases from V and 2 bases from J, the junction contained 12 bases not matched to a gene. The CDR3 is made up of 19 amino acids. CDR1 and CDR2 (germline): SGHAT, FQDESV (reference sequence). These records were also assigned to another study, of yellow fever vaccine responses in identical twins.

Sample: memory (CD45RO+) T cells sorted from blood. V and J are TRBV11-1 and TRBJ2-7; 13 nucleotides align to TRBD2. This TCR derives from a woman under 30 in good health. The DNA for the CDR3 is TGTGCCAGCAGCTTACGGGATCCGGGACTAGCGGGGACCCCCTACGAGCAGTACTTC. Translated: CASSLRDPGLAGTPYEQYF.